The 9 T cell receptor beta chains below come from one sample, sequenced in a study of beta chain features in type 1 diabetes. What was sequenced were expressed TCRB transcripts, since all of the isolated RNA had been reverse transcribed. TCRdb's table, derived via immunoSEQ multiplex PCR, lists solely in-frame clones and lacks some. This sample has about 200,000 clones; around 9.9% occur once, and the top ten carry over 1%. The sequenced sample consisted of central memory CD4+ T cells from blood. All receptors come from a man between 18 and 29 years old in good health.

The CDR3 bases are TGTGCCAGCACCCTCCGGGGGCAGCCCCAGCATTTT. It specifies CASTLRGQPQHF. The chain recombines TRBV28 with TRBJ1-5; D is possibly TRBD1 (5 bases). The V gene lost 7 bases and the J gene lost 7 bases, with 11 bases spanning the gap. The CDR3 is 12 residues long. Germline assignment: CDR1 MDHEN and CDR2 SYDVKM.

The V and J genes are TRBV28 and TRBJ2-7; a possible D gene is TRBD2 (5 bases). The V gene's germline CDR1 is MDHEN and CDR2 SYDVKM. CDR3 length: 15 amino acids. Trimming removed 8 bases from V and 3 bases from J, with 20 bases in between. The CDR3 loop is CASAPFGSRDYEQYF. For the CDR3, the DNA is TGTGCCAGCGCACCGTTTGGGAGTAGAGACTACGAGCAGTACTTC.

The CDR3 nucleotides read TGTGCCATCAAAGGGAGCAATCAGCCCCAGCATTTT. Protein product: CAIKGSNQPQHF. The rearrangement joins TRBV10-3 to TRBJ1-5, with no clear D. CDR1 and CDR2 (germline): ENHRY, SYGVKD. There are 12 residues in the CDR3. V dropped 7 bases and J dropped 1 base, with 5 bases sitting between them.

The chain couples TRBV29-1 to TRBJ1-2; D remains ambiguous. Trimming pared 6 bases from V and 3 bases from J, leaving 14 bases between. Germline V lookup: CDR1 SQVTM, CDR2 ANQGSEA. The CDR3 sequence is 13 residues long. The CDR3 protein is CSVLPPSDYGYTF. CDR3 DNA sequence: TGCAGCGTCCTGCCGCCTTCGGACTATGGCTACACCTTC.

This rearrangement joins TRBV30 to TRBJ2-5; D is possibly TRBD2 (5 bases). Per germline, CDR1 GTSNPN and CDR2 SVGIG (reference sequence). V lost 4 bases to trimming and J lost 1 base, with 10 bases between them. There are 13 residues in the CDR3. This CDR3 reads CAWTGLAQETQYF. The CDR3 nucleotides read TGTGCCTGGACTGGACTGGCCCAAGAGACCCAGTACTTC.

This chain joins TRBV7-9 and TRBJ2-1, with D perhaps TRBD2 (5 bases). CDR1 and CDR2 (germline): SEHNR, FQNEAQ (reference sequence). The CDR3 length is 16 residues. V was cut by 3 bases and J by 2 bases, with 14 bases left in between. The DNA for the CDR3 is TGTGCCAGCAGCTTGGGTTCGGGGAACGCCTACAATGAGCAGTTCTTC. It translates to CASSLGSGNAYNEQFF. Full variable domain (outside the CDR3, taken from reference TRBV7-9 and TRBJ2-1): DTGVSQNPRHKITKRGQNVTFRCDPISEHNRLYWYRQTLGQGPEFLTYFQNEAQLEKSRLLSDRFSAERPKGSFSTLEIQRTEQGDSAMYLCASSLGSGNAYNEQFFGPGTRLTVL.

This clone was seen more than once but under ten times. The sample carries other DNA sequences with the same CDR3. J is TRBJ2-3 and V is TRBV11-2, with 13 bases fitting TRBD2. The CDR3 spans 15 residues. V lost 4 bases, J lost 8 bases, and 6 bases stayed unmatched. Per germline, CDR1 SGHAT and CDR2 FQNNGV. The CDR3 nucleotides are TGTGCCAGCAGCTCCCGGACTAGCGGGAGAGGTACGCAGTATTTT. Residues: CASSSRTSGRGTQYF.

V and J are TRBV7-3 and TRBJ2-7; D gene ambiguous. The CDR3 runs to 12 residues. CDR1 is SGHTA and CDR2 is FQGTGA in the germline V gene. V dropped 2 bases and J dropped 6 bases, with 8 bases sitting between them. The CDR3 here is CASSLPPGEQYF. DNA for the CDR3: TGTGCCAGCAGCTTACCGCCCGGCGAGCAGTACTTC.

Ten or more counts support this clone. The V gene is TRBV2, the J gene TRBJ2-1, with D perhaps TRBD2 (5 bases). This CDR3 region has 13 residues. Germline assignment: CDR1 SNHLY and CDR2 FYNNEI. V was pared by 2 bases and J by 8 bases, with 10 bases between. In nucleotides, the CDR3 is TGTGCCAGCAGTGAATCAGCGGTACATGAGCAGTTCTTC. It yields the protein CASSESAVHEQFF.